The 19 T cell receptor beta chains below were found in one sample sequenced in a study of blood T cells in healthy people across ages. The second PCR ran about 6 to 12 cycles with a sample-barcoded 5' primer and J-beta primers. Using its own MiXCR run on the 5' RACE reads, TCRdb lists one record per CDR3 protein. The sample lists approximately 800,000 distinct CDR3 sequences; around half were seen once. Specimen: blood. All receptors derive from an older man in good health.

This chain links TRBV11-2 with TRBJ1-2; the D gene is possibly TRBD1 (5 bases). Germline CDR1 and CDR2: SGHAT and FQNNGV. V lost 5 bases and J 4 bases, leaving 11 bases between the germline ends. The CDR3 runs 13 residues. CDR3 protein: CASSQRGFYGYTF. CDR3 sequence (DNA): TGTGCCAGCAGCCAACGGGGGTTCTATGGCTACACCTTC. The full variable domain, rest sourced from reference TRBV11-2 and TRBJ1-2, is EAGVAQSPRYKIIEKRQSVAFWCNPISGHATLYWYQQILGQGPKLLIQFQNNGVVDDSQLPKDRFSAERLKGVDSTLKIQPAKLEDSAVYLCASSQRGFYGYTFGSGTRLTVV.

The genes are TRBV27 and TRBJ1-4; 8 positions agree with TRBD1. The CDR3 runs to 14 residues. CDR1 and CDR2 from the germline V gene are MNHEY and SMNVEV (reference sequence). Unmatched junction bases numbered 7, after V lost 6 bases and J lost 7 bases. CDR3 loop: CASSNGQGGEKLFF. The DNA for the CDR3 is TGTGCCAGCAGCAACGGACAGGGCGGTGAAAAACTGTTTTTT.

The chain recombines TRBV7-9 with TRBJ2-7, with D maybe TRBD1 (6 bases). Germline V CDR1 and CDR2: SEHNR, FQNEAQ (reference sequence). The CDR3 contains 14 residues. V was trimmed by 5 bases and J by 5 bases, leaving 16 bases between them. DNA of the CDR3: TGTGCCAGCAGCGCCGACCAGGGGTACCACGAGCAGTACTTC. Its translation is CASSADQGYHEQYF.

This clonotype was found a few times. The V call is TRBV29-1, the J call TRBJ1-4; no clear D gene. The CDR3 covers 12 residues. V lost 6 bases and J 12 bases, leaving 17 bases between the germline ends. Germline CDR1 reads SQVTM; CDR2 reads ANQGSEA. CDR3: CSVSDGPEELFF. The CDR3 DNA reads as TGCAGCGTCTCGGACGGCCCTGAGGAACTGTTTTTT.

This clonotype has only one observation. The chain combines TRBV5-1 with TRBJ2-5; TRBD2 matches 7 bases. The CDR3 length is 14 residues. The trim removed 5 bases at V and 1 base at J, leaving 5 bases unmatched. Germline V CDR1 and CDR2: SGHRS, YFSETQ. The CDR3 bases are TGCGCCAGCAGGTGGAGCGGGGCCCAAGAGACCCAGTACTTC. Encoded protein: CASRWSGAQETQYF.

A single count supports this clonotype. The chain couples TRBV28 to TRBJ2-5; D not certain. Trimming left V 1 base short and J 4 bases short, with 13 bases between. Germline values: CDR1 MDHEN, CDR2 SYDVKM. This CDR3 spans 15 amino acids. The chain's CDR3 is CASSLSGSLGETQYF. The DNA for the CDR3 is TGTGCCAGCAGTTTATCGGGCAGCCTCGGAGAGACCCAGTACTTC.

The chain joins TRBV29-1 to TRBJ2-3; the D is unclear. The CDR3 has 12 amino acids. Germline V lookup: CDR1 SQVTM, CDR2 ANQGSEA. Trimming removed 6 bases from V and 6 bases from J, with 13 bases in between. The CDR3 spells CSVLSRADTQYF. Here the CDR3 DNA reads TGCAGCGTGCTCTCACGGGCGGATACGCAGTATTTT.

The chain recombines TRBV5-1 with TRBJ2-3, with D perhaps given as TRBD1 or TRBD2 (5 bases each). Germline V gives CDR1 SGHRS, CDR2 YFSETQ. The CDR3 has 16 amino acids. V lost 5 bases and J lost 0, with 16 bases in between. CDR3 region: CASRARGDLSTDTQYF. The CDR3 DNA reads TGCGCCAGCAGGGCAAGGGGAGACCTAAGCACAGATACGCAGTATTTT. The whole variable domain, filled in from reference TRBV5-1 and TRBJ2-3, reads KAGVTQTPRYLIKTRGQQVTLSCSPISGHRSVSWYQQTPGQGLQFLFEYFSETQRNKGNFPGRFSGRQFSNSRSEMNVSTLELGDSALYLCASRARGDLSTDTQYFGPGTRLTVL.

This clonotype came up a few times. CDR3 coding DNA: TGTGCCACCAGTGATTCCGTGGGGACAGTCTACGAGCAGTACTTC. Encoded protein: CATSDSVGTVYEQYF. The genes are TRBV24-1 and TRBJ2-7; 7 bases match TRBD1. The CDR3 sequence is 15 residues long. Trimming removed 2 bases from V and 3 bases from J; junction bases left unmatched: 6. Germline-derived CDR1 and CDR2 are KGHDR and SFDVKD.

A word on this clonotype: A read error may account for a junction end that differs from germline. This chain uses TRBV3-1 with TRBJ2-5; 11 bases fit TRBD1. The DNA end is a closer match to TRBJ2-7, so the J assignment may be wrong. Germline V lookup: CDR1 LGHDT, CDR2 YNNKEL (reference sequence). The CDR3 extends over 14 amino acids. CDR3 amino acids: CVSSRTGGFYEQYF. As DNA, the CDR3 is TGTGTCAGCAGCCGGACAGGGGGCTTCTACGAGCAGTACTTC.

This chain connects TRBV29-1 to TRBJ2-7; D remains unclear. CDR1 is SQVTM and CDR2 is ANQGSEA in the germline V gene. The CDR3 extends over 13 amino acids. Trimming removed 5 bases from V and 0 bases from J, with 11 bases in between. In DNA, the CDR3 is TGCAGCGTTATGCCCCTCAGCTCCTACGAGCAGTACTTC. It is translated as CSVMPLSSYEQYF.

The chain combines TRBV29-1 with TRBJ1-2; no definite D call. V was pared by 2 bases and J by 8 bases, with 12 bases between. Germline values: CDR1 SQVTM, CDR2 ANQGSEA. This CDR3 spans 12 amino acids. CDR3 region: CSVETDYRGYTF. CDR3 DNA: TGCAGCGTTGAAACAGACTACCGGGGCTACACCTTC.

The gene calls are TRBV12-3 or TRBV12-4 and TRBJ2-1, with 7 bases matching TRBD2. The CDR3 covers 14 residues. With 5 bases clipped from V and 1 base from J, the junction kept 2 bases outside the gene matches. The DNA of the CDR3 is TGTGCCAGCAGTCGACTAGCTTCCTACAATGAGCAGTTCTTC. It yields the protein CASSRLASYNEQFF.

This clonotype was found once. The CDR3 DNA reads as TGTGCCAGCGCGCTAGCGGGAGTTTTGGCAGATACGCAGTATTTT. It is translated as CASALAGVLADTQYF. The chain joins TRBV28 to TRBJ2-3; 10 nucleotides line up with TRBD2. CDR1 and CDR2 from the germline V gene are MDHEN and SYDVKM. CDR3 length: 15 amino acids. V dropped 8 bases and J dropped 4; count of bases not matched to a gene: 9.

V gene TRBV6-5 combines with J gene TRBJ2-7; 11 bases are shared with TRBD1. The CDR3 runs to 15 residues. Trimming removed 6 bases from V and 0 bases from J; junction bases left unmatched: 4. Germline V CDR1 and CDR2: MNHEY, SVGAGI. CDR3 DNA: TGTGCCAGCAGGCAAGGGACAGGGGGCTCCTACGAGCAGTACTTC. Its protein is CASRQGTGGSYEQYF.

This clonotype was seen a handful of times. The chain has TRBV2 and TRBJ1-1; D not resolved. Germline CDR1 is SNHLY and CDR2 is FYNNEI. With 7 bases removed from V and 4 bases from J, the gap between germline ends came to 13 bases. The CDR3 spans 13 residues. The CDR3 bases are TGTGCCAGCATGATGACGGGAGCCACTGAAGCTTTCTTT. Translated: CASMMTGATEAFF.

The rearrangement joins TRBV4-1 to TRBJ2-1; TRBD2 matches 8 bases. J lost 5 bases, V lost 3 bases, and 9 bases had no gene match. Per the germline V gene, CDR1 is MGHRA and CDR2 is YSYEKL. The CDR3 runs to 16 residues. The CDR3 protein is CASSQPAREVHNEQFF. The CDR3 coding sequence is TGCGCCAGCAGCCAGCCCGCGCGGGAGGTTCACAATGAGCAGTTCTTC.

This clonotype was picked up many times. This chain connects TRBV29-1 to TRBJ2-5; 7 positions agree with TRBD1. The CDR3 runs to 15 residues. Germline-derived CDR1 and CDR2 are SQVTM and ANQGSEA. The junction had 9 bases not matched to a gene; V was cut back by 2 bases and J by 3 bases. CDR3 sequence (DNA): TGCAGCGTTGAAATGCCCGGGACAGCGAAAGAGACCCAGTACTTC. Residues: CSVEMPGTAKETQYF.

This chain connects TRBV25-1 to TRBJ1-5; D remains ambiguous. CDR3 length equals 14 residues. Germline assignment: CDR1 MGHDK and CDR2 SYGVNS. Trimming cost V 0 bases and J 0 bases, with 3 bases left between them. The CDR3 is CASSEYHSNQPQHF. CDR3 nucleotides: TGTGCCAGCAGTGAATATCATAGCAATCAGCCCCAGCATTTT.